The text below deals with one T cell receptor beta chain. RNA transcripts served as the template for amplifying TCR beta CDR3 regions. The HTBI primer set served for first-round RT-PCR of the TCR CDR3. Using its own MiXCR run on the multiplex PCR reads, TCRdb lists one record per CDR3 protein. The sample records approximately 150,000 distinct CDR3 sequences, around 8.9% being singletons. The diagnoses drew upon clinical symptoms, serum thyroxine and TRAb, thyroid ultrasound and orbital computed tomography. The data stem from a study of T cells in Graves' hyperthyroidism and ophthalmopathy. Trimming left V 3 bases short and J 4 bases short, with 12 bases between. The CDR3 covers 14 residues. The germline V gene encodes CDR1 MNHGY and CDR2 SVAAGI.

Sequenced input: blood. This TCR came from a young woman with Graves' hyperthyroidism that later progressed to Graves' ophthalmopathy. J is TRBJ1-1 and V is TRBV6-9; unclear D gene. The CDR3 loop is CASSYRPTSTEAFF. The CDR3 DNA follows: TGTGCCAGCAGTTACCGCCCCACGTCCACTGAAGCTTTCTTT.